A single sample is the source of the 12 T cell receptor beta chains below, sequenced in a study of cytomegalovirus exposure and HLA in healthy donors. The PCR had 60 Vbeta and 13 Jbeta primers. Some clones are missing from TCRdb's copy, which holds only in-frame ones; the method was immunoSEQ multiplex PCR. Recorded for this sample: approximately 61,000 clones. Sequencing used PBMCs. The receptors stem from a woman in her late teens or twenties in good health and CMV-seronegative.

The rearrangement uses TRBV5-1 and TRBJ1-2, with D hard to call. CDR3 length: 14 residues. V was clipped by 0 bases and J by 0 bases, with 6 bases between them. The germline V gene has CDR1 SGHRS and CDR2 YFSETQ. The chain's CDR3 is CASSLDRTNYGYTF. The CDR3 bases are TGCGCCAGCAGCTTGGACAGAACTAACTATGGCTACACCTTC.

The V and J genes are TRBV4-1 and TRBJ1-3; 7 bases fit TRBD1. Losses at the gene ends were 4 bases for V and 0 bases for J; bases not matched to a gene: 6. Germline CDR1 MGHRA, CDR2 YSYEKL. This CDR3 is 16 amino acids long. The CDR3 reads CASSPGGWVSGNTIYF. The DNA of the CDR3 is TGCGCCAGCAGCCCAGGGGGGTGGGTCTCTGGAAACACCATATATTTT.

The chain links TRBV7-2 to TRBJ1-2; TRBD1 matches at 8 bases. The CDR3 totals 16 residues. The V gene end was trimmed by 5 bases and the J gene end by 4 bases; junction bases not matched to a gene: 12. Looked up from germline, CDR1 is SGHTA and CDR2 is FQGNSA. CDR3 loop: CASSRPRGRFSYGYTF. The CDR3 region has the DNA TGTGCCAGCAGCAGACCCAGGGGGCGCTTTAGCTATGGCTACACCTTC.

The rearrangement joins TRBV5-6 to TRBJ1-4; D might be TRBD1 (6 bases). Looked up from germline, CDR1 is SGHDT and CDR2 is YYEEEE. The CDR3 runs 16 residues. V was trimmed by 2 bases and J by 1 base, leaving 12 bases between them. The CDR3 region is CASSFLGGGTNEKLFF. CDR3 nucleotides: TGTGCCAGCAGCTTTTTGGGAGGGGGAACTAATGAAAAACTGTTTTTT.

The rearrangement joins TRBV2 to TRBJ2-5; 14 bases fit TRBD2. This CDR3 is 18 amino acids long. V shed 0 bases, J shed 0 bases, and the junction held 3 bases outside the gene matches. CDR1 SNHLY and CDR2 FYNNEI come from the germline V gene. The CDR3 region is CASSEARTSGGYQETQYF. The CDR3 region has the DNA TGTGCCAGCAGTGAAGCCAGGACTAGCGGGGGGTACCAAGAGACCCAGTACTTC.

The rearrangement joins TRBV5-1 to TRBJ2-5; 7 nucleotides agree with TRBD2. V lost 6 bases and J lost 4; bases outside the gene matches: 9. This CDR3 contains 14 residues. Looked up from germline, CDR1 is SGHRS and CDR2 is YFSETQ. The CDR3 bases are TGCGCCAGCAACCGAGGGGAGGGAGGAGAGACCCAGTACTTC. Protein: CASNRGEGGETQYF.

Note on this clone: One junction end disagrees with the germline gene, perhaps due to a read error. The gene calls are TRBV7-7 and TRBJ1-4, with D unresolved. The CDR3 is made up of 13 amino acids. Germline V gives CDR1 SSHAT, CDR2 FNYEAQ (reference sequence). CDR3 sequence (DNA): TGTGCTAGCAGCTTACAACCGGGGGAAAAACTGTTTTTT. Translating gives CASSLQPGEKLFF.

J is TRBJ1-2 and V is TRBV7-8, with 9 bases lining up with TRBD1. This CDR3 is 13 amino acids long. CDR1 is SGHVS, CDR2 FQNEAQ, per germline. V was clipped by 4 bases and J by 3 bases; unmatched bases: 0. The CDR3 is CASSWDRDYGYTF. The CDR3 nucleotides are TGTGCCAGCAGCTGGGACAGGGACTATGGCTACACCTTC.

V and J are TRBV27 and TRBJ2-2; 7 bases match TRBD2. This CDR3 has 15 residues. With V trimmed by 3 bases and J by 7 bases, 8 bases remained unmatched. Germline V CDR1 and CDR2: MNHEY, SMNVEV (reference sequence). The CDR3 region is CASSLIGGVGGELFF. CDR3 nucleotide sequence: TGTGCCAGCAGTTTGATTGGGGGGGTAGGCGGGGAGCTGTTTTTT.

The chain combines TRBV28 with TRBJ1-6; TRBD1 might be the D (6 bases). CDR3 size: 15 residues. V was cut by 5 bases and J by 7 bases, with 15 bases left in between. CDR1 is MDHEN and CDR2 is SYDVKM in the germline V gene. The CDR3 nucleotides read TGTGCCAGCAGTGAAATGGACAGCAACAATTCACCCCTCCACTTT. It translates to CASSEMDSNNSPLHF. Based on the CDR3 plus reference TRBV28 and TRBJ1-6, the full variable domain is DVKVTQSSRYLVKRTGEKVFLECVQDMDHENMFWYRQDPGLGLRLIYFSYDVKMKEKGDIPEGYSVSREKKERFSLILESASTNQTSMYLCASSEMDSNNSPLHFGNGTRLTVT.

V gene TRBV2 combines with J gene TRBJ2-7, with 8 bases identical to TRBD2. Germline V CDR1 and CDR2: SNHLY, FYNNEI. The CDR3 contains 14 residues. Losses at the gene ends were 10 bases for V and 0 bases for J; bases not matched to a gene: 8. CDR3: CATHERGPSYEQYF. The CDR3 region has the DNA TGTGCCACCCACGAGCGGGGGCCCTCCTACGAGCAGTACTTC.

V and J are TRBV10-1 and TRBJ2-3; 9 nucleotides match TRBD2. The J segment lost 3 bases and the V segment lost 2 bases, leaving 3 bases of the junction unmatched. Looked up from germline, CDR1 is WNHNN and CDR2 is SYGVQD (reference sequence). The CDR3 covers 15 residues. CDR3 coding DNA: TGCGCCAGCAGTGAGCCGGGACTAGCAACAGATACGCAGTATTTT. Residues: CASSEPGLATDTQYF.